The subject of this entry is one T cell receptor beta chain. CDR1 is MDHEN and CDR2 is SYDVKM in the germline V gene. The CDR3 is 18 residues long. Losses at the gene ends were 5 bases for V and 0 bases for J; bases not matched to a gene: 7. As originally analysed: Amplification from reference gene primers served as the basis for estimated nucleated cell counts. Method: immunoSEQ multiplex PCR; TCRdb's copy keeps in-frame clones and lacks some. That table gives V, J and clone size, and the DNA gave D and trimming. The sample includes some 190,000 clones, 82% seen only once; the top ten take 7.8%. This entry is derived from a study of blood T cell repertoires in COVID-19. Study-level information: Sources were T cells, B-cell-depleted T cells, or PBMCs; the material itself was cDNA or gDNA.

This sequence originates from a woman aged 60 to 75 with COVID-19, enrolled during active disease. The rearrangement joins TRBV28 to TRBJ2-2; TRBD1 agrees at 12 bases. Sequenced input: peripheral blood. This CDR3 is CASSPGTGGPSNTGELFF. In DNA form, the CDR3 reads TGTGCCAGCAGTCCCGGGACAGGGGGCCCTTCGAACACCGGGGAGCTGTTTTTT.